The 31 T cell receptor beta chains given below trace back to one sample, sequenced in a study of T cell repertoires in cytomegalovirus infection. In TCRdb, the reads were re-called with MiXCR into one record per CDR3 protein. The table has 180,000 or so distinct CDR3 sequences, 15% to 20% seen once. Sequencing was done on a sample of CD8+ T cells from PBMCs. All receptors come from a human donor in good health (CMV status not recorded). Some clones in this sample may be carry-over from other donors' samples.

The chain employs TRBV7-2 and TRBJ1-5; D gene ambiguous. The CDR3 is 13 residues long. The germline V gene encodes CDR1 SGHTA and CDR2 FQGNSA. V was pared by 1 base and J by 8 bases, with 9 bases between. The CDR3 is CASSLGWGEPQHF. In DNA, the CDR3 is TGTGCCAGCAGCTTAGGATGGGGAGAGCCCCAGCATTTT.

This chain's CDR3 is CATSRERDRAGGTEAFF. The CDR3, as DNA: TGTGCCACCAGCAGGGAACGGGACAGGGCCGGGGGCACTGAAGCTTTCTTT. The chain recombines TRBV15 with TRBJ1-1; TRBD1 agrees at 9 bases. The CDR3 consists of 17 residues. V trimming: 3 bases; J trimming: 4 bases; junction bases outside the gene matches: 12. Germline assignment: CDR1 LNHNV and CDR2 YYDKDF (reference sequence).

This clonotype has a handful of counts. The V call is TRBV7-8, the J call TRBJ2-5; D unresolved. V was pared by 8 bases and J by 0 bases, with 16 bases between. The CDR3 has 15 amino acids. Germline CDR1 reads SGHVS; CDR2 reads FQNEAQ. The DNA of the CDR3 is TGTGCCAGCTTCAAAAACTCTTACTACCAAGAGACCCAGTACTTC. Amino acid sequence: CASFKNSYYQETQYF.

V is TRBV12-3 or TRBV12-4 and J is TRBJ2-1; 12 bases align to TRBD2. Trimming at V came to 5 bases and at J to 6 bases, leaving 5 bases not matched to a gene. The CDR3 is 15 residues long. The CDR3 sequence: CASSRTSGGTNEQFF. The CDR3 bases are TGTGCCAGCAGTAGAACTAGCGGGGGGACCAATGAGCAGTTCTTC.

In its sample, this clonotype was seen a few times. The chain couples TRBV27 to TRBJ2-3; maybe TRBD2 (6 bases). The germline V and J ends were trimmed by 7 bases and 2 bases, with 13 bases remaining between them. CDR1 is MNHEY, CDR2 SMNVEV, per germline (reference sequence). The CDR3 totals 14 residues. The CDR3: CASNGGLFTDTQYF. In DNA, the CDR3 is TGTGCCAGCAATGGGGGACTTTTCACAGATACGCAGTATTTT.

The V and J genes are TRBV3-1 and TRBJ2-1; D is possibly TRBD2 (5 bases). Germline V gene data show CDR1 as LGHDT and CDR2 as YNNKEL (reference sequence). V lost 0 bases, J lost 0 bases, and 18 bases lay in between. The CDR3 has 19 residues. The chain's CDR3 is CASSQEGWRVNASYNEQFF. In DNA form, the CDR3 reads TGTGCCAGCAGCCAAGAAGGCTGGCGGGTAAACGCCTCCTACAATGAGCAGTTCTTC.

The rearrangement links TRBV7-4 to TRBJ1-1; a possible D gene is TRBD1 (6 bases). The V and J ends lost 4 bases and 3 bases respectively, with 15 bases between them. The V gene's germline CDR1 is SGHVT and CDR2 SQSDAQ. The CDR3 runs to 15 residues. The CDR3 bases are TGTGCCAGCAGCTCCCCGGGGGGCGGACACACTGAAGCTTTCTTT. Encoded protein: CASSSPGGGHTEAFF.

This chain uses TRBV20-1 with TRBJ2-1; D gene uncertain. This CDR3 region has 10 residues. Between the trimmed V and J ends, which lost 5 bases and 5 bases, there was a span of 4 bases. CDR1 is DFQATT and CDR2 is SNEGSKA in the germline V gene (reference sequence). For the CDR3, the DNA is TGCAGTGCTTCCGACAATGAGCAGTTCTTC. Its translation: CSASDNEQFF.

The chain recombines TRBV25-1 with TRBJ1-1; no clear D. The germline gives CDR1 MGHDK, CDR2 SYGVNS. The CDR3 runs 16 residues. V shed 1 base and J shed 3 bases, with 15 bases lying between them. CDR3 DNA sequence: TGTGCCAGCAGTGAATTAGGAGGCGGGGTATACACTGAAGCTTTCTTT. Amino acids: CASSELGGGVYTEAFF.

This clonotype was recorded a few times. The genes are TRBV7-2 and TRBJ2-7, with TRBD1 matching 10 bases. CDR3 size: 17 residues. With 2 bases clipped from V and 3 bases from J, the junction kept 10 bases outside the gene matches. The germline V gene encodes CDR1 SGHTA and CDR2 FQGNSA. The CDR3 spells CASSLPGQGFISYEQYF. The CDR3 coding sequence is TGTGCCAGCAGCTTACCGGGACAGGGGTTTATTAGCTACGAGCAGTACTTC. Using reference TRBV7-2 and TRBJ2-7 for the parts outside the CDR3, the full variable domain is GAGVSQSPSNKVTEKGKDVELRCDPISGHTALYWYRQSLGQGLEFLIYFQGNSAPDKSGLPSDRFSAERTGGSVSTLTIQRTQQEDSAVYLCASSLPGQGFISYEQYFGPGTRLTVT.

This chain uses TRBV7-8 with TRBJ2-3, with D tentatively TRBD2 (5 bases). The CDR3 sequence is 13 residues long. Between the trimmed V and J ends, which lost 10 bases and 4 bases, there was a span of 15 bases. CDR1 is SGHVS and CDR2 is FQNEAQ in the germline V gene. CDR3 DNA: TGTGCCACAAAGGACGGAGGATCAGATACGCAGTATTTT. Translating it yields CATKDGGSDTQYF.

In this sample, this clonotype turned up a few times. The J gene is TRBJ1-2, the V gene TRBV7-2; the D gene is possibly TRBD1 (5 bases). This CDR3 has 16 residues. V was clipped by 1 base and J by 4 bases, with 16 bases between them. Germline V gene sequence: CDR1 SGHTA, CDR2 FQGNSA. For the CDR3, the DNA is TGTGCCAGCAGCTTAGAGGGCCGGGGCGCAAGCTATGGCTACACCTTC. Its protein product is CASSLEGRGASYGYTF.

The chain uses TRBV12-3 or TRBV12-4 and TRBJ2-3; 7 positions match TRBD1. The CDR3 is 16 amino acids. J was trimmed by 0 bases and V by 7 bases; bases with no gene match: 10. As DNA, the CDR3 is TGTGCCAGCACCCCCCACAGGGGCGGGAGCACAGATACGCAGTATTTT. Translating it yields CASTPHRGGSTDTQYF.

This clonotype appeared many times. The chain recombines TRBV7-2 with TRBJ2-7, with D uncertain. The V gene's germline CDR1 is SGHTA and CDR2 FQGNSA. Trimming removed 2 bases at V and 7 bases at J, with 15 bases between. The CDR3 length is 14 residues. CDR3 sequence: CASSLTRKLREQYF. CDR3 nucleotide sequence: TGTGCCAGCAGCTTAACCAGAAAATTAAGGGAGCAGTACTTC.

This clonotype was detected a few times. The rearrangement uses TRBV12-3 or TRBV12-4 and TRBJ1-6; 10 nucleotides line up with TRBD1. The V segment lost 6 bases and the J segment 10 bases; nucleotides outside the gene matches: 6. The CDR3 extends over 14 amino acids. CDR3 sequence: CASRRQGARSPLHF. The CDR3 DNA is TGTGCCAGCAGGCGACAGGGGGCTCGGTCACCCCTCCACTTT.

This clonotype was counted only a few times. The chain is built from TRBV27 and TRBJ1-1; tentatively, D is TRBD1 (6 bases). CDR3 length equals 14 residues. The ends were cut back, 0 bases at V and 6 bases at J, with 11 bases in the middle. Per the germline V gene, CDR1 is MNHEY and CDR2 is SMNVEV (reference sequence). CDR3 bases: TGTGCCAGCAGTTTATCGAGGCGGACAGCTGAAGCTTTCTTT. It translates to CASSLSRRTAEAFF.

This clonotype was seen more than once but under ten times. This sequence joins TRBV7-2 and TRBJ2-7; D remains unclear. V dropped 4 bases and J dropped 3 bases, with 10 bases sitting between them. The V gene's germline CDR1 is SGHTA and CDR2 FQGNSA. The CDR3 has 13 residues. Here the CDR3 reads CASSSTDGYEQYF. The CDR3 DNA sequence: TGTGCCAGCAGCTCCACGGACGGCTACGAGCAGTACTTC.

This chain connects TRBV2 to TRBJ2-1; 12 positions agree with TRBD2. Germline values: CDR1 SNHLY, CDR2 FYNNEI. V gave up 6 bases and J gave up 0 bases; unmatched junction bases: 9. The CDR3 runs 18 residues. In DNA form, the CDR3 reads TGTGCCAGCAGACGACTAGCGGGGGTATCAACCTCCTACAATGAGCAGTTCTTC. It encodes CASRRLAGVSTSYNEQFF.

J is TRBJ2-7 and V is TRBV20-1, with 10 bases matching TRBD1. The CDR3 covers 24 residues. With V trimmed by 6 bases and J by 5 bases, 40 bases remained unmatched. Germline CDR1 and CDR2: DFQATT and SNEGSKA (reference sequence). CDR3 sequence reads: CSALSLFGAGQGKGGTPRADEQYF. CDR3 bases: TGCAGTGCCCTCTCCTTGTTTGGCGCGGGACAGGGGAAAGGAGGGACGCCTCGGGCGGACGAGCAGTACTTC.

The chain joins TRBV12-3 or TRBV12-4 to TRBJ2-2, with a possible D match to TRBD1 (5 bases). The V and J ends lost 7 bases and 0 bases respectively, with 9 bases between them. The CDR3 covers 14 residues. The CDR3, as DNA: TGTGCCAGCACCCTGGACACGAACACCGGGGAGCTGTTTTTT. It encodes CASTLDTNTGELFF.

V is TRBV12-3 or TRBV12-4 and J is TRBJ2-5, with TRBD2 as a possible D gene (5 bases). Trimming cost V 5 bases and J 5 bases, with 15 bases left between them. The CDR3 runs 14 residues. Written as DNA, the CDR3 is TGTGCCAGCAGTCCAGGCGACGGGGAGGAGACCCAGTACTTC. It specifies CASSPGDGEETQYF.

The table lists this clonotype with a few counts. The chain couples TRBV19 to TRBJ2-2; 10 positions match TRBD1. The CDR3 loop spans 18 amino acids. The J segment lost 1 base and the V segment lost 5 bases, leaving 10 bases of the junction unmatched. Germline V gives CDR1 LNHDA, CDR2 SQIVND (reference sequence). The CDR3 nucleotides read TGTGCCAGTAGTCATTTTAGGGGACAGGGGAAGAACACCGGGGAGCTGTTTTTT. Amino acids: CASSHFRGQGKNTGELFF.

This clonotype turned up a few times. The chain couples TRBV14 to TRBJ2-1; D is undetermined. Looked up from germline, CDR1 is SGHDN and CDR2 is FVKESK. Between the trimmed V and J ends, which lost 3 bases and 0 bases, there was a span of 6 bases. The CDR3 runs 14 residues. CDR3 nucleotides: TGTGCCAGCAGCCAGGTCAGCTCCTACAATGAGCAGTTCTTC. Encoded protein: CASSQVSSYNEQFF.

The chain is built from TRBV6-1 and TRBJ1-1, with D perhaps TRBD1 (5 bases). With 7 bases removed from V and 4 bases from J, the gap between germline ends came to 16 bases. The germline gives CDR1 MNHNS, CDR2 SASEGT. The CDR3 covers 14 residues. CDR3 region: CASTTRQTSTEAFF. DNA of the CDR3: TGTGCCAGCACCACTAGACAGACGAGCACTGAAGCTTTCTTT.

This chain connects TRBV27 to TRBJ2-1, with a tentative D call TRBD2 (5 bases). Germline CDR1 is MNHEY and CDR2 is SMNVEV (reference sequence). Trimming cost V 1 base and J 2 bases, with 9 bases left between them. CDR3 size: 15 residues. CDR3 nucleotides: TGTGCCAGCAGTTTATGGGCGGGTACCTACAATGAGCAGTTCTTC. Protein: CASSLWAGTYNEQFF.

This clonotype occurred a few times. The rearrangement joins TRBV7-8 to TRBJ2-3; no clear D gene. Germline V gives CDR1 SGHVS, CDR2 FQNEAQ. The V gene lost 4 bases and the J gene lost 2 bases, with 4 bases spanning the gap. The CDR3 is 12 amino acids. The CDR3 loop is CASSSTTDTQYF. CDR3 nucleotides: TGTGCCAGCAGCTCCACCACAGATACGCAGTATTTT.

This clonotype was detected only a few times. The V and J genes are TRBV6-2 or TRBV6-3 and TRBJ1-5; D might be TRBD1 (6 bases). The CDR3 is made up of 14 amino acids. CDR1 is MNHEY, CDR2 SVGEGT, per germline. Trimming stripped 4 bases from V and 7 bases from J, with 14 bases between. The CDR3 protein is CASSFSGAGQPQHF. CDR3 nucleotide sequence: TGTGCCAGCAGTTTTTCGGGGGCCGGACAGCCCCAGCATTTT.

The chain links TRBV7-9 to TRBJ2-7; D is unclear. The germline V gene encodes CDR1 SEHNR and CDR2 FQNEAQ (reference sequence). This CDR3 is 14 amino acids long. V shed 5 bases and J shed 5 bases, with 16 bases lying between them. In nucleotides, the CDR3 is TGTGCCAGCAGCCTGTCCCGATCGGGCAACGAGCAGTACTTC. It is translated as CASSLSRSGNEQYF. The full variable domain, completed using reference TRBV7-9 and TRBJ2-7, is DTGVSQNPRHKITKRGQNVTFRCDPISEHNRLYWYRQTLGQGPEFLTYFQNEAQLEKSRLLSDRFSAERPKGSFSTLEIQRTEQGDSAMYLCASSLSRSGNEQYFGPGTRLTVT.

The V and J genes are TRBV19 and TRBJ2-2; D remains unclear. CDR3 length equals 16 residues. Germline loops: CDR1 LNHDA, CDR2 SQIVND (reference sequence). V gave up 5 bases and J gave up 0 bases, with 13 bases separating them. The CDR3 loop reads CASSPPSGSNTGELFF. The CDR3 DNA follows: TGTGCCAGTAGTCCGCCTTCGGGCTCGAACACCGGGGAGCTGTTTTTT.

This clonotype has more than one count but fewer than ten. The chain joins TRBV29-1 to TRBJ2-1; 10 nucleotides match TRBD2. In germline, CDR1 is SQVTM, CDR2 ANQGSEA. J lost 0 bases, V lost 0 bases, and 8 bases had no gene match. The length of the CDR3 is 18 residues. The CDR3 is CSVEDVTSGGGSYNEQFF. The CDR3 DNA is TGCAGCGTTGAAGATGTAACAAGCGGGGGGGGCTCCTACAATGAGCAGTTCTTC.

This clonotype has only a few counts. The chain links TRBV12-3 or TRBV12-4 to TRBJ2-7, with D possibly matching TRBD1 (6 bases). This CDR3 region has 11 residues. With 7 bases removed from V and 4 bases from J, the gap between germline ends came to 8 bases. The CDR3 DNA follows: TGTGCCAGCACCACAGGGTACGAGCAGTACTTC. It specifies CASTTGYEQYF.